These 3 T cell receptor beta chains share one sample of origin, sequenced in a study of tumor and adjacent non-tumor tissue in lung cancer. TCRbeta libraries were built with three rounds of nested PCR, modified from ARM-PCR. TCRdb passed the multiplex PCR reads through MiXCR, listing each CDR3 protein once. Of 60,000 to 85,000 distinct CDR3 sequences listed, over 75% are singletons. RNA was extracted from bulk tissue without any cell sorting. The sample taken for sequencing was lung tumor tissue. All receptors derive from a woman aged 45-65 years with non-small cell lung cancer.

As to this clonotype: This may come from a read error, since a much larger clone is one base off. V is TRBV28 and J is TRBJ2-7; TRBD2 agrees at 7 bases. Germline-derived CDR1 and CDR2 are MDHEN and SYDVKM. The CDR3 totals 11 residues. The chain's CDR3 is CAISSGGEQYF. CDR3 in DNA: TGTGCCATCAGTTCCGGGGGGGAGCAGTACTTC. The full variable domain, completed using reference TRBV28 and TRBJ2-7, is DVKVTQSSRYLVKRTGEKVFLECVQDMDHENMFWYRQDPGLGLRLIYFSYDVKMKEKGDIPEGYSVSREKKERFSLILESASTNQTSMYLCAISSGGEQYFGPGTRLTVT.

On this clonotype itself: An end of the junction does not agree with germline; a read error may underlie this. This chain uses TRBV7-6 with TRBJ1-1, with D hard to call. Per the germline V gene, CDR1 is SGHVS and CDR2 is FNYEAQ. The CDR3 length is 13 residues. The CDR3 nucleotides are TGTGCCAGCAGCTCCGGAGTTAACACTGAAGTTTTCTTT. Its protein product is CASSSGVNTEVFF.

The table lists this clonotype with many counts. V and J are TRBV5-1 and TRBJ2-6, with D hard to call. The CDR3 sequence is 15 residues long. V lost 4 bases, J lost 3 bases, and 11 bases lay in between. Per germline, CDR1 SGHRS and CDR2 YFSETQ. The CDR3 nucleotides are TGCGCCAGCAGCCCGTCAGTTTTTGGGGCCAACGTCCTGACTTTC. This gives the protein CASSPSVFGANVLTF.